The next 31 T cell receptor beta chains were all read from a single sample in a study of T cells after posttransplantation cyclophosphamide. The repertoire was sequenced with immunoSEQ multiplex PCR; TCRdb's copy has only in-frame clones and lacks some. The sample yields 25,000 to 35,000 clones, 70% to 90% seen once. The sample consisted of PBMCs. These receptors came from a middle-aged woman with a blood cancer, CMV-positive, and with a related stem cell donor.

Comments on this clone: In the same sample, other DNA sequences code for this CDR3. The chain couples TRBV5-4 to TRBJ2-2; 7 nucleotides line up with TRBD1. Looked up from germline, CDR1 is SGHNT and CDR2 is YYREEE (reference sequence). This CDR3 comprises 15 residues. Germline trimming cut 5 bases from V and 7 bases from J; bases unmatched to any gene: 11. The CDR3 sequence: CASSSPSRGNGELFF. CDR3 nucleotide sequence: TGTGCCAGCAGTTCCCCTAGCAGGGGGAACGGGGAGCTGTTTTTT. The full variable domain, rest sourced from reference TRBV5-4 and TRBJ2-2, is ETGVTQSPTHLIKTRGQQVTLRCSSQSGHNTVSWYQQALGQGPQFIFQYYREEENGRGNFPPRFSGLQFPNYSSELNVNALELDDSALYLCASSSPSRGNGELFFGEGSRLTVL.

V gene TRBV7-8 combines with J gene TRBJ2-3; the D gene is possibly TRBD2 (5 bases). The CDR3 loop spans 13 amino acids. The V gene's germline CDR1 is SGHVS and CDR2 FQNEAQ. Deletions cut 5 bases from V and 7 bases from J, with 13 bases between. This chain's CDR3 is CASSPLDLNTQYF. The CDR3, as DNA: TGTGCCAGCAGCCCCTTGGACTTAAATACGCAGTATTTT.

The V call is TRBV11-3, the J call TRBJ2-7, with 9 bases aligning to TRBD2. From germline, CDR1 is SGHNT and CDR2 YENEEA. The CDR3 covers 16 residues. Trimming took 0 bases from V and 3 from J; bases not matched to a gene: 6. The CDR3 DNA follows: TGTGCCAGCAGCTTAGATAGCAGCGGGGGGATCTACGAGCAGTACTTC. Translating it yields CASSLDSSGGIYEQYF.

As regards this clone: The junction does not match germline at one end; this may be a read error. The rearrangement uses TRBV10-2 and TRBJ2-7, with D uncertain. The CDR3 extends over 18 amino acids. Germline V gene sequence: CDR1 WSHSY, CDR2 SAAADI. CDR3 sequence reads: CASSLVGQVITPSYEQHF. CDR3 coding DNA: TGCGCCAGCAGTTTGGTGGGCCAGGTCATTACACCTTCCTACGAGCAGCACTTC.

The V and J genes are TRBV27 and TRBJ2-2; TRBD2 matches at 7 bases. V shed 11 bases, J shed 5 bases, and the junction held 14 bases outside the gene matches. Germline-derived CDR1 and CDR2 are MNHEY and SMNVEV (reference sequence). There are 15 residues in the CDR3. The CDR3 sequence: CAVGRGFASTGELFF. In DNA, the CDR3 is TGTGCCGTAGGGAGGGGATTCGCGTCGACCGGGGAGCTGTTTTTT.

The CDR3 DNA is TGTGCCAGCAGGGAGACAGGGATAGACTCCTACGAGCAGTACTTC. This translates into CASRETGIDSYEQYF. This rearrangement joins TRBV5-6 to TRBJ2-5; 7 positions agree with TRBD1. The J call is in doubt because the DNA end fits TRBJ2-7 better. The CDR3 extends over 15 amino acids. Germline V gene data show CDR1 as SGHDT and CDR2 as YYEEEE.

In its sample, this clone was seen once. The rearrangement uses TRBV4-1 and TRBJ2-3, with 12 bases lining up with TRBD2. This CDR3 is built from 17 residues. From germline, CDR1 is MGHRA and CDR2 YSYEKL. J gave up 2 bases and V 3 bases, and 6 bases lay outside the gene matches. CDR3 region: CASSHILAGGPTDTQYF. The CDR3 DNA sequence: TGCGCCAGCAGCCACATCCTAGCGGGGGGGCCCACAGATACGCAGTATTTT.

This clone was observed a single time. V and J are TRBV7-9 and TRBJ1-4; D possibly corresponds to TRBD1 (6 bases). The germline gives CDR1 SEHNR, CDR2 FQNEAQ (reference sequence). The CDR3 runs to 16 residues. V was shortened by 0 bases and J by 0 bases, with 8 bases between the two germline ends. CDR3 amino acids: CASSLATGPTNEKLFF. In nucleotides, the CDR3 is TGTGCCAGCAGCTTAGCGACAGGCCCAACTAATGAAAAACTGTTTTTT.

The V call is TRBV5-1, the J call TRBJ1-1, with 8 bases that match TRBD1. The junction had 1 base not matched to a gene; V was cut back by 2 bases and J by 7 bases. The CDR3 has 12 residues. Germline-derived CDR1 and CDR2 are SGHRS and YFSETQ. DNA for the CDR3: TGCGCCAGCAGCTTCGGACAGGGTGAAGCTTTCTTT. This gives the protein CASSFGQGEAFF.

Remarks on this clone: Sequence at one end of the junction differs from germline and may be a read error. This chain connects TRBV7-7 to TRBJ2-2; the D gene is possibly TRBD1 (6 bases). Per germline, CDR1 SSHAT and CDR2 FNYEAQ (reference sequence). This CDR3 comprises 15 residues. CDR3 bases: TGTGCTAGCAGCCCCCGGGACACGTACACCGGGGAGCTGTTTTTT. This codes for CASSPRDTYTGELFF.

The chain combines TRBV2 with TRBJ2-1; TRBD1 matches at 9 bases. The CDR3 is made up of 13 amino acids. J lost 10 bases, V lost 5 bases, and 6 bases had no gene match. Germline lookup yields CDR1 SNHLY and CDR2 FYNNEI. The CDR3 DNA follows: TGTGCCAGCAGTCTACAGGGGGCGAGGGAGCAGTTCTTC. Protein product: CASSLQGAREQFF.

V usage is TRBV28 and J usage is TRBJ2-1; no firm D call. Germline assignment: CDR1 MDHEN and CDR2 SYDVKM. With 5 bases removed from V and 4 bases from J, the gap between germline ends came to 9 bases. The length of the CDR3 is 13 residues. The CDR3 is CASSLDPYNEQFF. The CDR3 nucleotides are TGTGCCAGCAGTCTAGACCCTTACAATGAGCAGTTCTTC.

The CDR3 bases are TGTGCCAGTACCCTAGGGGGGGGCATGGGCACTGAAGCTTTCTTT. Translated, it gives CASTLGGGMGTEAFF. This chain uses TRBV19 with TRBJ1-1; tentatively, D is TRBD1 (6 bases). CDR3 length: 15 amino acids. V shed 7 bases and J shed 4 bases, with 19 bases lying between them. Looked up from germline, CDR1 is LNHDA and CDR2 is SQIVND (reference sequence).

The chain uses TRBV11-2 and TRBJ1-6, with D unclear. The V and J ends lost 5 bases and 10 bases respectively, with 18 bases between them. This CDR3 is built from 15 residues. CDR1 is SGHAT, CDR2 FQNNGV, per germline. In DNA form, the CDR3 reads TGTGCCAGCAGCCCCCCCCGGGGAGTATACTCACCCCTCCACTTT. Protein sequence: CASSPPRGVYSPLHF. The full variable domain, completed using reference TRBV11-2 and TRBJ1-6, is EAGVAQSPRYKIIEKRQSVAFWCNPISGHATLYWYQQILGQGPKLLIQFQNNGVVDDSQLPKDRFSAERLKGVDSTLKIQPAKLEDSAVYLCASSPPRGVYSPLHFGNGTRLTVT.

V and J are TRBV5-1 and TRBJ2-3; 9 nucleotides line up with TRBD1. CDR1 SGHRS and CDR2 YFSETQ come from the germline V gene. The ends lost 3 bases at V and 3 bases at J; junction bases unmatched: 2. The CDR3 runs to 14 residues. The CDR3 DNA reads TGCGCCAGCAGCTCCGGACAGGGGACAGATACGCAGTATTTT. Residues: CASSSGQGTDTQYF. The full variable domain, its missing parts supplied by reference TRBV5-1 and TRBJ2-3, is KAGVTQTPRYLIKTRGQQVTLSCSPISGHRSVSWYQQTPGQGLQFLFEYFSETQRNKGNFPGRFSGRQFSNSRSEMNVSTLELGDSALYLCASSSGQGTDTQYFGPGTRLTVL.

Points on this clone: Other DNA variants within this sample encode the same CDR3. Written as DNA, the CDR3 is TGCGCCAGCAGCTTGGCCGGAGGGTACACTGAAGCTTTCTTT. Amino acids: CASSLAGGYTEAFF. V usage is TRBV5-1 and J usage is TRBJ1-1; D unresolved. The germline CDR1 and CDR2 sequences are SGHRS and YFSETQ. Trimming shortened V by 0 bases and J by 3 bases, and 9 bases separated the two germline ends. This CDR3 spans 14 amino acids.

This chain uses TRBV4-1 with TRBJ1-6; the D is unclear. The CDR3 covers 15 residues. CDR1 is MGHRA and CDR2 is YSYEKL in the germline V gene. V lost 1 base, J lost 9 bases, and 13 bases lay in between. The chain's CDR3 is CASSQVATSGSPLHF. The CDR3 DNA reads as TGCGCCAGCAGCCAAGTCGCTACCTCGGGTTCACCCCTCCACTTT.

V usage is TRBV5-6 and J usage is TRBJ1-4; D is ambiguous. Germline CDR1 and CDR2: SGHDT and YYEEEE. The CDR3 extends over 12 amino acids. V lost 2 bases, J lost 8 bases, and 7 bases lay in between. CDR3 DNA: TGTGCCAGCAGCTTTCTTCGGGAAAAACTGTTTTTT. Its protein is CASSFLREKLFF.

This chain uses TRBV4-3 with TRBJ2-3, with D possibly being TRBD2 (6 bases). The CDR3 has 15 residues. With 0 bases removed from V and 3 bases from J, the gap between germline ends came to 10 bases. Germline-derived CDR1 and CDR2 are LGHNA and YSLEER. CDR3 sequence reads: CASSQDPGLTDTQYF. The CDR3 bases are TGCGCCAGCAGCCAAGACCCGGGACTGACAGATACGCAGTATTTT.

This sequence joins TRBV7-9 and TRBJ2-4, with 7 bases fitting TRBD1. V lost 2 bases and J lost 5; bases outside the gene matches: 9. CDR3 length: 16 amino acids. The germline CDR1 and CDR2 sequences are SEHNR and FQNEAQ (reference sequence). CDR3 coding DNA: TGTGCCAGCAGCTTAAATTGGTTGGGACAGCAAAACATTCAGTACTTC. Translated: CASSLNWLGQQNIQYF. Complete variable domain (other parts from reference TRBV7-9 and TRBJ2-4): DTGVSQNPRHKITKRGQNVTFRCDPISEHNRLYWYRQTLGQGPEFLTYFQNEAQLEKSRLLSDRFSAERPKGSFSTLEIQRTEQGDSAMYLCASSLNWLGQQNIQYFGAGTRLSVL.

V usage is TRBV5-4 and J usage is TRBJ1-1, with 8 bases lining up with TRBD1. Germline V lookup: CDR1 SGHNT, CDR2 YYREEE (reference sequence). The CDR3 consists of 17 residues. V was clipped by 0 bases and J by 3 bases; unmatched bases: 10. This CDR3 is CASSLAYDRGGYTEAFF. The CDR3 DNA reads TGTGCCAGCAGCTTGGCATACGACAGGGGTGGGTACACTGAAGCTTTCTTT.

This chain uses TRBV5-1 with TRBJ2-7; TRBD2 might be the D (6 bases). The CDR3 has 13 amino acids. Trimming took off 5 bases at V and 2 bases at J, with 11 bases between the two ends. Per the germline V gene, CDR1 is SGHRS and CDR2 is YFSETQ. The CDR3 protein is CASSLREAYEQYF. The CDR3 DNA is TGCGCCAGCAGTCTCAGGGAGGCCTACGAGCAGTACTTC.

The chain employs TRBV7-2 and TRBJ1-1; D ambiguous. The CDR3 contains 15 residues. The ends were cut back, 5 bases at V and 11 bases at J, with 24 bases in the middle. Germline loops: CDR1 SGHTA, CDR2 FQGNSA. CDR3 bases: TGTGCCAGCAGCCTTTCCAGGACTTCGCCGGGAGGGGCTTTCTTT. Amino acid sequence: CASSLSRTSPGGAFF.

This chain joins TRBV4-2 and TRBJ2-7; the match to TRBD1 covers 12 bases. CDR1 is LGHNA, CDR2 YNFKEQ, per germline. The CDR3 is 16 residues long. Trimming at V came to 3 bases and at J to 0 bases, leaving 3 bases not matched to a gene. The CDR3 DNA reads TGTGCCAGCAGCCAGGGGACAGGGGGCCTCTCCTACGAGCAGTACTTC. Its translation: CASSQGTGGLSYEQYF.

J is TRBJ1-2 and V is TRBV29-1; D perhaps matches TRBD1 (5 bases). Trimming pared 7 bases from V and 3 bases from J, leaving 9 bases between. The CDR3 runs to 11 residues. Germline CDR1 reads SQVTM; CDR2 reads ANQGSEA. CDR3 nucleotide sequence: TGCAGCGCTATAGGGGACTATGGCTACACCTTC. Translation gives CSAIGDYGYTF.

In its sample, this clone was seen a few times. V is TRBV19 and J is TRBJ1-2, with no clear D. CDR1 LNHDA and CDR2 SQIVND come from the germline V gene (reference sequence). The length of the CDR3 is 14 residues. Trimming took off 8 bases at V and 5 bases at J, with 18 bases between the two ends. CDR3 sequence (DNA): TGTGCCAGTTGGGATCGCGGGAGAGAATATGGCTACACCTTC. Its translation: CASWDRGREYGYTF.

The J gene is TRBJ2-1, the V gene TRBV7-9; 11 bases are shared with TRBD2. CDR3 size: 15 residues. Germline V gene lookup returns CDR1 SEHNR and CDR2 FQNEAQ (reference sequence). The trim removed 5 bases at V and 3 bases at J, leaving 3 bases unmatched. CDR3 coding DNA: TGTGCCAGCAGCAATCTAGCGGGGGGCTACAATGAGCAGTTCTTC. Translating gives CASSNLAGGYNEQFF.

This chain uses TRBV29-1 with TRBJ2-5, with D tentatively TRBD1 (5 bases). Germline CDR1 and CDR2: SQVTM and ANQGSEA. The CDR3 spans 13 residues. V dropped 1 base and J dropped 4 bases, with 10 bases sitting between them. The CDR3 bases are TGCAGCGTTGAAGTCATAACAGGAGAGACCCAGTACTTC. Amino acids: CSVEVITGETQYF.

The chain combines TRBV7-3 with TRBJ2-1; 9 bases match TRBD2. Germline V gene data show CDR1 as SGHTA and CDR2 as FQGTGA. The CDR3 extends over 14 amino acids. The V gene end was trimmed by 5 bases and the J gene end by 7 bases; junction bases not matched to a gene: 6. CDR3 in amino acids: CASSLAGGRNEQFF. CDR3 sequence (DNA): TGTGCCAGCAGCCTCGCGGGGGGGCGAAATGAGCAGTTCTTC.

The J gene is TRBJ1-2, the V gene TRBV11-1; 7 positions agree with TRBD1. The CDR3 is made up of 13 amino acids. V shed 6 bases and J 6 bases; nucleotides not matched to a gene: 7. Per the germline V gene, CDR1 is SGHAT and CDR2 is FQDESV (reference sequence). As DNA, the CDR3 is TGTGCCAGCAGATCCGACAGGGATAATGGCTACACCTTC. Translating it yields CASRSDRDNGYTF.

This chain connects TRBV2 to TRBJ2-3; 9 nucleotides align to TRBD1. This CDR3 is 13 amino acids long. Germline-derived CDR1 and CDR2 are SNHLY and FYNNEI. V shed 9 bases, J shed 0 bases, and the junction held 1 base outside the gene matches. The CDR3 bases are TGTGCCAGGGACAGGGGAAGCACAGATACGCAGTATTTT. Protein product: CARDRGSTDTQYF.